A single sample is the source of the 8 T cell receptor beta chains below, sequenced in a study of blood T cell repertoires in COVID-19. The data were produced by immunoSEQ multiplex PCR, yet TCRdb's version contains in-frame clones alone and is incomplete. The table includes a few hundred thousand clones, approximately 90% detected once. Sequences were obtained from PBMCs or T cells enriched from blood (not recorded which). The receptor set was obtained from a woman aged 45-65 years who had recovered from COVID-19.

This chain connects TRBV28 to TRBJ1-2, with D perhaps matching TRBD1 (5 bases). The ends were cut back, 8 bases at V and 0 bases at J, with 19 bases in the middle. This CDR3 is built from 16 residues. Germline V gene sequence: CDR1 MDHEN, CDR2 SYDVKM. CDR3 sequence: CASRYQGSLTNYGYTF. As DNA, the CDR3 is TGTGCCAGCCGCTATCAGGGCTCACTTACTAACTATGGCTACACCTTC.

The chain couples TRBV5-1 to TRBJ2-7; D unresolved. The germline gives CDR1 SGHRS, CDR2 YFSETQ. The CDR3 length is 13 residues. Deletions cut 4 bases from V and 7 bases from J, with 15 bases between. CDR3 sequence reads: CASSPEPAREQYF. DNA of the CDR3: TGCGCCAGCAGCCCAGAACCAGCGCGGGAGCAGTACTTC.

V gene TRBV7-9 combines with J gene TRBJ1-4, with 8 bases lining up with TRBD1. The CDR3 contains 15 residues. The junction had 8 bases not matched to a gene; V was cut back by 4 bases and J by 7 bases. Germline V gives CDR1 SEHNR, CDR2 FQNEAQ (reference sequence). The DNA for the CDR3 is TGTGCCAGCAGCTCGACCGACAGGGGTGGTGAAAAACTGTTTTTT. Translation gives CASSSTDRGGEKLFF.

The V call is TRBV27, the J call TRBJ2-7; D possibly corresponds to TRBD1 (5 bases). Per the germline V gene, CDR1 is MNHEY and CDR2 is SMNVEV (reference sequence). Between the trimmed V and J ends, which lost 6 bases and 0 bases, there was a span of 9 bases. The CDR3 length is 13 residues. CDR3 sequence: CASSKTVSYEQYF. CDR3 nucleotides: TGTGCCAGCAGCAAGACAGTCTCCTACGAGCAGTACTTC.

V gene TRBV27 combines with J gene TRBJ2-2, with a weak D call TRBD2 (5 bases). V was pared by 3 bases and J by 3 bases, with 14 bases between. Germline V gives CDR1 MNHEY, CDR2 SMNVEV (reference sequence). This CDR3 spans 16 amino acids. CDR3 nucleotide sequence: TGTGCCAGCAGTTTGTATCGAGCGGAGGACACCGGGGAGCTGTTTTTT. The encoded protein is CASSLYRAEDTGELFF.

J is TRBJ1-6 and V is TRBV5-1; D not certain. Trimming stripped 5 bases from V and 4 bases from J, with 13 bases between. The CDR3 totals 15 residues. CDR1 SGHRS and CDR2 YFSETQ come from the germline V gene. CDR3 in amino acids: CASRNRSGYNSPLHF. The CDR3 nucleotides are TGCGCCAGCAGGAACCGCTCAGGTTATAATTCACCCCTCCACTTT.

This clone was seen more than once but under ten times. The chain uses TRBV28 and TRBJ1-5; 8 nucleotides match TRBD1. This CDR3 is 15 amino acids long. CDR1 MDHEN and CDR2 SYDVKM come from the germline V gene. V shed 3 bases and J 5 bases; nucleotides not matched to a gene: 6. CDR3 sequence reads: CASSLFLRGHQPQHF. The CDR3 bases are TGTGCCAGCAGTTTGTTTCTCAGGGGGCATCAGCCCCAGCATTTT.

This chain joins TRBV7-6 and TRBJ1-6; TRBD1 matches 8 bases. The CDR3 has 16 amino acids. Germline trimming cut 0 bases from V and 5 bases from J; bases unmatched to any gene: 3. Germline values: CDR1 SGHVS, CDR2 FNYEAQ. The DNA of the CDR3 is TGTGCCAGCAGCTTAGCCGCGGACAGGGATAATTCACCCCTCCACTTT. Encoded protein: CASSLAADRDNSPLHF.